One and the same sample provided the 16 T cell receptor beta chains below, sequenced in a study of T cell changes during pregnancy in multiple sclerosis (dated by TCRdb to the late 2010s). To prepare the library, the immunoSEQ multiplex PCR assay was applied. Drawn from immuneACCESS, this table holds only the in-frame rearrangements with V and J called that TCRdb kept. Clones are partly lost; checked studies trace under half to an unresolved V gene and leave the rest unexplained. The sample yields approximately 100,000 clones; about 90% were counted once. The top ten clones comprise over 1.5% of the sample. The starting material was peripheral blood, obtained before pregnancy. The receptors come from a female donor with multiple sclerosis, enrolled in a pregnancy study.

The chain links TRBV7-8 to TRBJ2-3, with unresolved D. V was pared by 2 bases and J by 2 bases, with 5 bases between. CDR3 length: 13 residues. In germline, CDR1 is SGHVS, CDR2 FQNEAQ. The CDR3 sequence is CASSLQFTDTQYF. CDR3 DNA: TGTGCCAGCAGCTTACAGTTCACAGATACGCAGTATTTT.

V usage is TRBV15 and J usage is TRBJ1-1; weak D call: TRBD1 (6 bases). V dropped 5 bases and J dropped 0 bases, with 16 bases sitting between them. The CDR3 consists of 16 residues. The V gene's germline CDR1 is LNHNV and CDR2 YYDKDF (reference sequence). Here the CDR3 DNA reads TGTGCCACCAGCGAGCCGGGACAAGAGATGAACACTGAAGCTTTCTTT. It translates to CATSEPGQEMNTEAFF.

The J gene is TRBJ2-7, the V gene TRBV5-1; D is possibly TRBD2 (5 bases). Germline assignment: CDR1 SGHRS and CDR2 YFSETQ. The ends were cut back, 6 bases at V and 5 bases at J, with 24 bases in the middle. The CDR3 consists of 16 residues. Here the CDR3 reads CASTQTTAGESHEQYF. As DNA, the CDR3 is TGCGCCAGCACACAGACGACGGCCGGGGAATCCCACGAGCAGTACTTC.

This chain connects TRBV5-1 to TRBJ2-7; 8 positions agree with TRBD1. The CDR3 consists of 16 residues. Germline V gives CDR1 SGHRS, CDR2 YFSETQ. V gave up 0 bases and J gave up 1 base; unmatched junction bases: 6. DNA of the CDR3: TGCGCCAGCAGCTTGGAGGGGACAGGCGGTTCCTACGAGCAGTACTTC. It encodes CASSLEGTGGSYEQYF. Full variable domain (missing parts from reference TRBV5-1 and TRBJ2-7): KAGVTQTPRYLIKTRGQQVTLSCSPISGHRSVSWYQQTPGQGLQFLFEYFSETQRNKGNFPGRFSGRQFSNSRSEMNVSTLELGDSALYLCASSLEGTGGSYEQYFGPGTRLTVT.

The V and J genes are TRBV7-8 and TRBJ2-1; D not resolved. Germline V lookup: CDR1 SGHVS, CDR2 FQNEAQ. CDR3 length: 15 amino acids. V lost 7 bases and J lost 3, with 16 bases in between. The CDR3, as DNA: TGTGCCAGCACCCTCAATGCTGCGAGCTACAATGAGCAGTTCTTC. Translation gives CASTLNAASYNEQFF.

The J gene is TRBJ2-3, the V gene TRBV5-6; 7 positions match TRBD2. The junction had 5 bases not matched to a gene; V was cut back by 0 bases and J by 1 base. This CDR3 region has 16 residues. Germline lookup yields CDR1 SGHDT and CDR2 YYEEEE. The chain's CDR3 is CASSLVGGSRTDTQYF. CDR3 nucleotide sequence: TGTGCCAGCAGCTTGGTGGGCGGGAGCCGCACAGATACGCAGTATTTT.

A few counts support this clone. The chain joins TRBV7-3 to TRBJ1-1; 7 positions match TRBD1. Trimming cost V 4 bases and J 1 base; bases outside gene matches: 0. The CDR3 is 13 amino acids. Germline V gives CDR1 SGHTA, CDR2 FQGTGA. Written as DNA, the CDR3 is TGTGCCAGCAGCTCAGGGGGGAACACTGAAGCTTTCTTT. It yields the protein CASSSGGNTEAFF.

The chain recombines TRBV18 with TRBJ1-6, with a tentative D call TRBD1 (5 bases). Per germline, CDR1 KGHSH and CDR2 LQKENI. The V end lost 4 bases, the J end lost 7 bases, and 20 bases lay between the germline ends. The CDR3 is made up of 17 amino acids. CDR3 DNA sequence: TGTGCCAGCTCACGATCGGCTCACAGCGACAGAAATTCACCCCTCCACTTT. It codes for CASSRSAHSDRNSPLHF.

This clone showed up just once. The chain is built from TRBV28 and TRBJ2-5; 7 nucleotides align to TRBD2. J was trimmed by 2 bases and V by 2 bases; bases with no gene match: 5. CDR1 and CDR2 (germline): MDHEN, SYDVKM. The CDR3 runs 15 residues. The CDR3 protein is CASSLGASGQETQYF. CDR3 sequence (DNA): TGTGCCAGCAGTTTAGGTGCTAGCGGACAAGAGACCCAGTACTTC.

This clone came up once. V and J are TRBV6-6 and TRBJ1-4, with 8 nucleotides matching TRBD1. Germline V gives CDR1 MNHNY, CDR2 SVGAGI (reference sequence). V lost 3 bases to trimming and J lost 2 bases; unmatched junction nucleotides: 5. This CDR3 comprises 16 residues. This CDR3 reads CASSYSQGATNEKLFF. The CDR3 coding sequence is TGTGCCAGCAGTTATTCCCAGGGGGCGACTAATGAAAAACTGTTTTTT.

CDR3 DNA: TGTGCCAGCAGTGAAGAAACTAGCGCTTACTACGAGCAGTACTTC. It yields the protein CASSEETSAYYEQYF. This rearrangement joins TRBV2 to TRBJ2-7; 7 nucleotides align to TRBD2. There are 15 residues in the CDR3. J gave up 3 bases and V 1 base, and 6 bases lay outside the gene matches. Per germline, CDR1 SNHLY and CDR2 FYNNEI.

This rearrangement joins TRBV5-8 to TRBJ1-1, with D perhaps matching TRBD1 (5 bases). The CDR3 is 14 residues long. Germline V lookup: CDR1 SGHTS, CDR2 YDEGEE. V was trimmed by 4 bases and J by 4 bases, leaving 14 bases between them. The CDR3 region is CASSPWGGGTEAFF. The CDR3 DNA sequence: TGTGCCAGCAGCCCATGGGGGGGTGGCACTGAAGCTTTCTTT.

This clone was counted a single time. A junction end diverges from the germline sequence, so it may reflect a read error. The genes are TRBV9 and TRBJ2-1, with 7 bases that match TRBD2. Germline assignment: CDR1 SGDLS and CDR2 YYNGEE. CDR3 length: 15 residues. The CDR3 DNA follows: TGTGCCAGCAGCACCCGACTAGCCTCCCACAATGAGCAGTTCTTC. Residues: CASSTRLASHNEQFF.

The gene calls are TRBV5-6 and TRBJ1-1; no reliable D call. The CDR3 is 14 amino acids. The germline CDR1 and CDR2 sequences are SGHDT and YYEEEE. V gave up 1 base and J gave up 1 base, with 8 bases separating them. CDR3: CASSLWGENTEAFF. The CDR3 DNA reads as TGTGCCAGCAGCTTGTGGGGAGAGAACACTGAAGCTTTCTTT.

The J gene is TRBJ2-6, the V gene TRBV7-9; D remains ambiguous. Germline V gives CDR1 SEHNR, CDR2 FQNEAQ (reference sequence). The V gene lost 7 bases and the J gene lost 1 base, with 8 bases spanning the gap. This CDR3 region has 14 residues. DNA for the CDR3: TGTGCCAGCACCCGAGATTCTGGGGCCAACGTCCTGACTTTC. It yields the protein CASTRDSGANVLTF. Variable domain in full (rest from reference TRBV7-9 and TRBJ2-6): DTGVSQNPRHKITKRGQNVTFRCDPISEHNRLYWYRQTLGQGPEFLTYFQNEAQLEKSRLLSDRFSAERPKGSFSTLEIQRTEQGDSAMYLCASTRDSGANVLTFGAGSRLTVL.

This rearrangement joins TRBV7-2 to TRBJ2-5, with 9 bases aligning to TRBD1. From germline, CDR1 is SGHTA and CDR2 FQGNSA. J was trimmed by 2 bases and V by 6 bases; bases with no gene match: 7. CDR3 size: 15 residues. The CDR3 is CASRKQGAIQETQYF. CDR3 nucleotide sequence: TGTGCCAGCAGGAAACAGGGGGCAATACAAGAGACCCAGTACTTC.